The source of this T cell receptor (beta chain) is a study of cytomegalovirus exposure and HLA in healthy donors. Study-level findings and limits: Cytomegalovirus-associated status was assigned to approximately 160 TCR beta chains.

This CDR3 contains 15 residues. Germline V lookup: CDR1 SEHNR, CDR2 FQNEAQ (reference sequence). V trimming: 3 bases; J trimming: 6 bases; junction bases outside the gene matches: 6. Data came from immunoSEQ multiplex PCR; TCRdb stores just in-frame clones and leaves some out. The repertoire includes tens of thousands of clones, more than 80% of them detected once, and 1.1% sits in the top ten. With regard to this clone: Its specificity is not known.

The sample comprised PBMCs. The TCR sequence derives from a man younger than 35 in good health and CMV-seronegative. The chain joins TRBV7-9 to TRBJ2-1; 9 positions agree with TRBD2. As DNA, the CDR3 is TGTGCCAGCAGCTTGGGAAGCGGGAGGCTCAATGAGCAGTTCTTC. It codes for CASSLGSGRLNEQFF.